The T cell receptor (beta chain) under discussion was sequenced for a study of blood T cell repertoires in COVID-19. This table comes from immunoSEQ multiplex PCR, and its TCRdb copy is limited to in-frame clones, with some not included. Found here are 200,000 to 250,000 clones, 87% of them singletons; the top ten hold roughly 10%. Participants reported their clinical history, and cohort assignment relied on those reports. V dropped 4 bases and J dropped 2 bases, with 20 bases sitting between them. The CDR3 covers 17 residues. From germline, CDR1 is MGHRA and CDR2 YSYEKL. The material sequenced was PBMCs or T cells enriched from blood (not recorded which). This clonotype was obtained from a man younger than 40 who had recovered from COVID-19. V gene TRBV4-1 combines with J gene TRBJ1-2; D is perhaps TRBD1 (5 bases). The CDR3 DNA is TGCGCCAGCAGCCCCCCATGGGGCAGCGTTATCAACTATGGCTACACCTTC. Protein product: CASSPPWGSVINYGYTF.